One TCR beta chain is described in this entry. J lost 2 bases, V lost 0 bases, and 9 bases had no gene match. The CDR3 loop spans 17 amino acids. In germline, CDR1 is SGHRS, CDR2 YFSETQ. This entry comes from a study of patients and donors after allogeneic stem cell transplantation. A single record per CDR3 protein comes from TCRdb applying MiXCR to the RT-PCR reads. The sample holds about 230,000 distinct CDR3 sequences, 14% seen once. The chain couples TRBV5-1 to TRBJ2-5, with 8 bases fitting TRBD2. The TCR was taken from a human donor who was either an allogeneic HSCT recipient or a stem cell or donor lymphocyte infusion donor (not recorded which). It is not recorded whose cells these are; they may come from a transplant donor. The specimen sequenced was blood, either unsorted or a sorted T cell fraction (not recorded which). The CDR3 DNA reads TGCGCCAGCAGCTTGGGCAGAGCGGGGGCCTTACAAGAGACCCAGTACTTC. Residues: CASSLGRAGALQETQYF.